This entry describes one T cell receptor beta chain. The repertoire was sequenced with immunoSEQ multiplex PCR; TCRdb's copy has only in-frame clones and lacks some. Here the sample spans about 250,000 clones, roughly 87% being singletons. This specimen belongs to a study of blood T cell repertoires in COVID-19. The overall study: The origin of the acute and convalescent COVID-19 samples was the United States, Italy and Spain.

Allocation to cohorts depended on clinical history reported by the participants. V lost 2 bases, J lost 0 bases, and 5 bases lay in between. From germline, CDR1 is MNHNS and CDR2 SASEGT. The CDR3 has 14 residues. V is TRBV6-1 and J is TRBJ2-1; D unresolved. Sequencing was done on a sample of PBMCs or T cells enriched from blood (not recorded which). This TCR came from a woman aged 25 to 39 with acute COVID-19. The CDR3 protein is CASSETNSYNEQFF. CDR3 DNA: TGTGCCAGCAGTGAAACAAACTCCTACAATGAGCAGTTCTTC.